These 12 T cell receptor beta chains share one sample of origin, sequenced in a study of T cell responses to AZD1222 COVID-19 vaccine. The method was immunoSEQ multiplex PCR; TCRdb's version includes in-frame clones alone and lacks a portion of them. Among 90,000 to 95,000 clones listed, about 88% were seen once. The source was peripheral blood, collected on day 0 of AZD1222 vaccination. The receptors come from an adult in good health.

The V gene is TRBV4-1, the J gene TRBJ1-3; D remains ambiguous. Trimming pared 7 bases from V and 0 bases from J, leaving 13 bases between. The CDR3 totals 15 residues. Germline assignment: CDR1 MGHRA and CDR2 YSYEKL. CDR3 sequence (DNA): TGCGCCAGCATGGATGGCACCTACTCTGGAAACACCATATATTTT. Residues: CASMDGTYSGNTIYF.

This clone has just one count. V is TRBV6-2 or TRBV6-3 and J is TRBJ2-1; 7 nucleotides line up with TRBD1. Germline CDR1 is MNHEY and CDR2 is SVGEGT. V shed 6 bases and J 2 bases; nucleotides not matched to a gene: 13. There are 17 residues in the CDR3. The DNA for the CDR3 is TGTGCCAGCAGCCGACAACATACCGGGACAGCCTACAATGAGCAGTTCTTC. Its protein product is CASSRQHTGTAYNEQFF.

For the CDR3, the DNA is TGTGCCAGCAGCTTAGCTCCGGGGGCCTTCTACAATGAGCAGTTCTTC. Its protein product is CASSLAPGAFYNEQFF. The gene calls are TRBV7-2 and TRBJ2-1; D is tentatively TRBD1 or TRBD2 (6 bases each). V was pared by 0 bases and J by 3 bases, with 12 bases between. Germline CDR1 is SGHTA and CDR2 is FQGNSA. This CDR3 comprises 16 residues. The full variable domain, in which reference TRBV7-2 and TRBJ2-1 provide the parts outside the CDR3, is GAGVSQSPSNKVTEKGKDVELRCDPISGHTALYWYRQSLGQGLEFLIYFQGNSAPDKSGLPSDRFSAERTGGSVSTLTIQRTQQEDSAVYLCASSLAPGAFYNEQFFGPGTRLTVL.

The chain joins TRBV6-4 to TRBJ2-6, with D perhaps TRBD1 (6 bases). V lost 0 bases to trimming and J lost 3 bases, with 6 bases between them. In germline, CDR1 is MRHNA, CDR2 SNTAGT. The CDR3 sequence is 15 residues long. The CDR3 region has the DNA TGTGCCAGCAGTGACTCGACAGGTGGGGCCAACGTCCTGACTTTC. Amino acids: CASSDSTGGANVLTF.

The rearrangement links TRBV4-3 to TRBJ2-7, with D perhaps matching TRBD1 (5 bases). Germline CDR1 is LGHNA and CDR2 is YSLEER. Trimming cost V 0 bases and J 1 base, with 7 bases left between them. The CDR3 covers 14 residues. In nucleotides, the CDR3 is TGCGCCAGCAGCCAAGATTCAGGGTCCTACGAGCAGTACTTC. Its protein product is CASSQDSGSYEQYF.

In this sample, this clone turned up a few times. The chain uses TRBV6-6 and TRBJ2-7; a weak D match, TRBD2 (7 bases). The length of the CDR3 is 13 residues. The V and J ends lost 2 bases and 3 bases respectively, with 8 bases between them. Germline V gives CDR1 MNHNY, CDR2 SVGAGI (reference sequence). In DNA, the CDR3 is TGTGCCAGCAGTTACAGGGGGGGCTACGAGCAGTACTTC. Amino acid sequence: CASSYRGGYEQYF.

The rearrangement links TRBV11-2 to TRBJ1-6; D is unresolved. Germline V gene data show CDR1 as SGHAT and CDR2 as FQNNGV. V was trimmed by 3 bases and J by 7 bases, leaving 10 bases between them. The CDR3 is 14 residues long. DNA for the CDR3: TGTGCCAGCAGCTTTGTCCCTCTCAATTCACCCCTCCACTTT. It codes for CASSFVPLNSPLHF.

This clone was detected a few times. The chain links TRBV9 to TRBJ2-7; D gene ambiguous. Trimming stripped 0 bases from V and 7 bases from J, with 20 bases between. The CDR3 length is 16 residues. Germline V gene data show CDR1 as SGDLS and CDR2 as YYNGEE. The chain's CDR3 is CASSVGRQAVEREQYF. DNA of the CDR3: TGTGCCAGCAGCGTAGGTCGGCAGGCGGTGGAACGGGAGCAGTACTTC.

The chain uses TRBV18 and TRBJ2-1, with D hard to call. The V gene lost 3 bases and the J gene lost 10 bases, with 7 bases spanning the gap. Germline assignment: CDR1 KGHSH and CDR2 LQKENI. This CDR3 spans 11 amino acids. CDR3 DNA sequence: TGTGCCAGCTCACCGGGGTGGGAGCAGTTCTTC. Amino acid sequence: CASSPGWEQFF. Full variable domain (outside the CDR3, taken from reference TRBV18 and TRBJ2-1): NAGVMQNPRHLVRRRGQEARLRCSPMKGHSHVYWYRQLPEEGLKFMVYLQKENIIDESGMPKERFSAEFPKEGPSILRIQQVVRGDSAAYFCASSPGWEQFFGPGTRLTVL.

V gene TRBV5-4 combines with J gene TRBJ1-6, with D possibly being TRBD1 (6 bases). Between the trimmed V and J ends, which lost 4 bases and 6 bases, there was a span of 11 bases. This CDR3 spans 14 amino acids. Germline values: CDR1 SGHNT, CDR2 YYREEE (reference sequence). Here the CDR3 reads CASSVDRTNSPLHF. Written as DNA, the CDR3 is TGTGCCAGCAGCGTCGACAGGACTAATTCACCCCTCCACTTT. Full variable domain (outside the CDR3, taken from reference TRBV5-4 and TRBJ1-6): ETGVTQSPTHLIKTRGQQVTLRCSSQSGHNTVSWYQQALGQGPQFIFQYYREEENGRGNFPPRFSGLQFPNYSSELNVNALELDDSALYLCASSVDRTNSPLHFGNGTRLTVT.

This chain joins TRBV6-5 and TRBJ2-7; TRBD2 aligns across 10 bases. Germline assignment: CDR1 MNHEY and CDR2 SVGAGI. The CDR3 extends over 13 amino acids. V shed 6 bases and J 3 bases; nucleotides not matched to a gene: 2. Here the CDR3 reads CASRLAGNYEQYF. The CDR3, as DNA: TGTGCCAGCAGACTAGCGGGGAACTACGAGCAGTACTTC.

This sequence joins TRBV7-9 and TRBJ2-3; no firm D call. This CDR3 has 14 residues. The V gene's germline CDR1 is SEHNR and CDR2 FQNEAQ (reference sequence). V was shortened by 3 bases and J by 0 bases, with 7 bases between the two germline ends. The CDR3 spells CASSFGLSTDTQYF. In nucleotides, the CDR3 is TGTGCCAGCAGCTTTGGCCTTAGCACAGATACGCAGTATTTT.